This T cell receptor beta chain was found in a study of shared clonotypes between healthy human individuals. Memory CD4+ cells were the fraction left after CD45RA+ naive selection. Germline CDR1 is ENHRY and CDR2 is SYGVKD. The ends lost 5 bases at V and 0 bases at J; junction bases unmatched: 9. The CDR3 spans 16 residues. Assay execution proceeded at the deep level. The input for sorted-subset replicate PCRs was 200 to 250 ng DNA, 25,000 to 35,000 T cell genomes. Sequencing used immunoSEQ multiplex PCR; TCRdb keeps in-frame clones, though not all of them. The data contain 950,000 to 1,100,000 clones, around three quarters of them singletons.

The clonotype was recovered from a man between 18 and 29 years old in good health. Some clones in this sample may be carry-over from other donors' samples. The chain joins TRBV10-3 to TRBJ2-7; TRBD2 aligns across 8 bases. The sequencing input was memory CD4+ T cells from PBMCs. Specified subset: CD45RA-negative fraction. The CDR3 loop reads CAISISGTRSSYEQYF. The CDR3 DNA sequence: TGTGCCATCAGTATATCCGGGACTAGGAGCTCCTACGAGCAGTACTTC.